The 12 T cell receptor beta chains in this list originate from one sample, sequenced in a study of cytomegalovirus exposure and HLA in healthy donors. The study ran its PCR with 60 Vbeta and 13 Jbeta primers. The method was immunoSEQ multiplex PCR; TCRdb's version includes in-frame clones alone and lacks a portion of them. This table holds about 130,000 clones, over 60% found once. The sample was PBMCs. These receptors all come from a human donor in good health.

V usage is TRBV5-1 and J usage is TRBJ1-1; TRBD1 matches 11 bases. The CDR3 contains 14 residues. From germline, CDR1 is SGHRS and CDR2 YFSETQ. The V gene end was trimmed by 5 bases and the J gene end by 3 bases; junction bases not matched to a gene: 3. The CDR3 bases are TGCGCCAGCAGGCCGGGACAGGGGGACACTGAAGCTTTCTTT. Protein sequence: CASRPGQGDTEAFF.

The chain is built from TRBV25-1 and TRBJ2-7; 7 positions match TRBD2. Trimming took 0 bases from V and 2 from J; bases not matched to a gene: 4. The germline gives CDR1 MGHDK, CDR2 SYGVNS. The CDR3 is 15 residues long. The CDR3: CASSEYEAGAYEQYF. CDR3 in DNA: TGTGCCAGCAGTGAATATGAGGCGGGGGCCTACGAGCAGTACTTC.

The CDR3 spells CASRLLPGTVSEQYF. The CDR3 region has the DNA TGTGCAAGTCGCCTACTCCCCGGGACAGTAAGCGAGCAGTACTTC. The chain joins TRBV12-2 to TRBJ2-7; the table assigns TRBD1, which was not confirmed against the DNA. TRBV12-2 is marked as a pseudogene. There are 15 residues in the CDR3.

This chain links TRBV11-2 with TRBJ2-2; TRBD2 might be the D (6 bases). Trimming took 4 bases from V and 6 from J, leaving 18 bases between them. This CDR3 comprises 16 residues. Germline CDR1 and CDR2: SGHAT and FQNNGV. CDR3 sequence (DNA): TGTGCCAGCAGCTCTAGTTTGCTAGGAGGGTCCGGGGAGCTGTTTTTT. It specifies CASSSSLLGGSGELFF.

This clone was seen a few times. J is TRBJ1-2 and V is TRBV6-5; D call uncertain. V lost 6 bases to trimming and J lost 0 bases, with 14 bases between them. Germline V gene data show CDR1 as MNHEY and CDR2 as SVGAGI. The CDR3 is made up of 15 amino acids. The CDR3 bases are TGTGCCAGCAGCCTTCAAAGCGCAGCTAACTATGGCTACACCTTC. Its translation: CASSLQSAANYGYTF.

The chain employs TRBV6-5 and TRBJ1-3, with a weak D call TRBD1 (6 bases). V lost 7 bases, J lost 4 bases, and 11 bases lay in between. Germline-derived CDR1 and CDR2 are MNHEY and SVGAGI. This CDR3 contains 13 residues. The CDR3 loop reads CASIKDSGNTIYF. The CDR3 DNA follows: TGTGCCAGCATCAAGGACAGCGGAAACACCATATATTTT.

The chain recombines TRBV6-6 with TRBJ1-2; D gene ambiguous. CDR3 length equals 13 residues. Germline CDR1 MNHNY, CDR2 SVGAGI (reference sequence). V was shortened by 0 bases and J by 4 bases, with 6 bases between the two germline ends. CDR3 residues: CASSYSNGYGYTF. The CDR3 region has the DNA TGTGCCAGCAGTTACTCGAACGGCTATGGCTACACCTTC.

The rearrangement uses TRBV5-4 and TRBJ2-2; 7 positions agree with TRBD1. Germline V gene lookup returns CDR1 SGHNT and CDR2 YYREEE (reference sequence). Losses at the gene ends were 4 bases for V and 7 bases for J; bases not matched to a gene: 4. The CDR3 length is 13 residues. Here the CDR3 reads CASSTTGVGELFF. The CDR3 DNA reads as TGTGCCAGCAGCACTACAGGGGTCGGGGAGCTGTTTTTT.

The chain links TRBV5-8 to TRBJ2-3; possible D gene TRBD1, 5 bases. V lost 5 bases and J 2 bases, leaving 12 bases between the germline ends. This CDR3 has 14 residues. The germline CDR1 and CDR2 sequences are SGHTS and YDEGEE. The chain's CDR3 is CASSRQSATDTQYF. As DNA, the CDR3 is TGTGCCAGCAGTAGACAGAGTGCCACAGATACGCAGTATTTT.

In its sample, this clone was seen once. V usage is TRBV30 and J usage is TRBJ2-7; 8 bases align to TRBD1. The CDR3 is 15 residues long. Trimming cost V 5 bases and J 1 base; bases outside gene matches: 10. Germline V lookup: CDR1 GTSNPN, CDR2 SVGIG (reference sequence). The CDR3 loop reads CAWGAGGGTSYEQYF. The CDR3 DNA reads TGTGCCTGGGGGGCAGGGGGCGGGACATCCTACGAGCAGTACTTC.

V is TRBV5-1 and J is TRBJ2-5, with 11 bases identical to TRBD2. The length of the CDR3 is 16 residues. Germline CDR1 is SGHRS and CDR2 is YFSETQ. V lost 4 bases to trimming and J lost 4 bases; unmatched junction nucleotides: 9. CDR3 protein: CASSPGSGGARETQYF. DNA for the CDR3: TGCGCCAGCAGCCCGGGTAGCGGGGGGGCGAGAGAGACCCAGTACTTC.

The chain uses TRBV5-1 and TRBJ2-5; 7 bases align to TRBD1. Germline V lookup: CDR1 SGHRS, CDR2 YFSETQ. V lost 4 bases to trimming and J lost 1 base; unmatched junction nucleotides: 10. The CDR3 is 16 residues long. CDR3 amino acids: CASSGGSTGLQETQYF. DNA for the CDR3: TGCGCCAGCAGCGGAGGATCGACAGGGCTCCAAGAGACCCAGTACTTC.